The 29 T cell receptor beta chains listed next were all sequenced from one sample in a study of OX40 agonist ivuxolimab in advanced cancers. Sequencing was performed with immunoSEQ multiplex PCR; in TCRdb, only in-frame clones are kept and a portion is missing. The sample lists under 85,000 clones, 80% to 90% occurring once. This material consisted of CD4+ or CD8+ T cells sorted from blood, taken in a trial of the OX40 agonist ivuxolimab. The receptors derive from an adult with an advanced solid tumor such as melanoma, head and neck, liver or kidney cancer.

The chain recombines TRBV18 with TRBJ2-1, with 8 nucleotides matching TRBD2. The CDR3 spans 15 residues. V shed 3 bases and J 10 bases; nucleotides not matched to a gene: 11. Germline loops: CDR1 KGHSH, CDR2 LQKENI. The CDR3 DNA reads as TGTGCCAGCTCACCCATGACTAGCGAGGCCGGGGAGCAGTTCTTC. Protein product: CASSPMTSEAGEQFF.

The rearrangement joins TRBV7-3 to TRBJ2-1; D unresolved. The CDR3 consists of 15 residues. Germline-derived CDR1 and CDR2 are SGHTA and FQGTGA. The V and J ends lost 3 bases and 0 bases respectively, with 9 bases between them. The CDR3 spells CASSFSRSSYNEQFF. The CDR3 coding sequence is TGTGCCAGCAGCTTCTCCCGGAGCTCCTACAATGAGCAGTTCTTC.

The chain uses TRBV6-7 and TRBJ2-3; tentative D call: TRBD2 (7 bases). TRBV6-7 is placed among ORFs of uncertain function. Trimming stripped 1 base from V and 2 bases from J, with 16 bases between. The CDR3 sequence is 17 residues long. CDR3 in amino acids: CASSYYEGGGHTDTQYF. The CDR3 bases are TGTGCCAGCAGTTACTACGAAGGGGGGGGCCACACAGATACGCAGTATTTT.

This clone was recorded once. The chain's CDR3 is CASSGQGAGELFF. The CDR3 bases are TGTGCCAGCAGCGGACAGGGGGCCGGGGAGCTGTTTTTT. This chain joins TRBV6-1 and TRBJ2-2; 10 bases are shared with TRBD1. From germline, CDR1 is MNHNS and CDR2 SASEGT. With V trimmed by 6 bases and J by 6 bases, 1 base remained unmatched. The CDR3 extends over 13 amino acids.

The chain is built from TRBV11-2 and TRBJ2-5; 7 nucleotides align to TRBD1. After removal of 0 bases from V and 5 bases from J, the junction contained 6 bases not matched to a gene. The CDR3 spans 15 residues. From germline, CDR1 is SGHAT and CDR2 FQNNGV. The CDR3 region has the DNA TGTGCCAGCAGCTTAGATCCAGGGGGTCAGGAGACCCAGTACTTC. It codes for CASSLDPGGQETQYF.

The CDR3 here is CASSDPSRGAYGYTF. The CDR3 nucleotides read TGTGCCAGCAGTGACCCCAGCAGGGGGGCCTATGGCTACACCTTC. The genes are TRBV25-1 and TRBJ1-2; 7 positions match TRBD1. The germline gives CDR1 MGHDK, CDR2 SYGVNS. CDR3 size: 15 residues. V gave up 3 bases and J gave up 4 bases; unmatched junction bases: 8.

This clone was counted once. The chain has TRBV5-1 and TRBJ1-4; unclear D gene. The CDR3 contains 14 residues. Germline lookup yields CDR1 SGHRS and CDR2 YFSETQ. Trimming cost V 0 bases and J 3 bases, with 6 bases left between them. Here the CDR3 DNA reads TGCGCCAGCAGCTTGGTAGGGTCTAATGAAAAACTGTTTTTT. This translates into CASSLVGSNEKLFF. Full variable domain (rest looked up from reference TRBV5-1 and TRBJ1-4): KAGVTQTPRYLIKTRGQQVTLSCSPISGHRSVSWYQQTPGQGLQFLFEYFSETQRNKGNFPGRFSGRQFSNSRSEMNVSTLELGDSALYLCASSLVGSNEKLFFGSGTQLSVL.

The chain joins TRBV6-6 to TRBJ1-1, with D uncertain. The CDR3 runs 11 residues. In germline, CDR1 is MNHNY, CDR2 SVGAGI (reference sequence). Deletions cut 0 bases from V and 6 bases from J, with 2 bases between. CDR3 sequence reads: CASSYSSEAFF. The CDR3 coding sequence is TGTGCCAGCAGTTACTCGTCTGAAGCTTTCTTT.

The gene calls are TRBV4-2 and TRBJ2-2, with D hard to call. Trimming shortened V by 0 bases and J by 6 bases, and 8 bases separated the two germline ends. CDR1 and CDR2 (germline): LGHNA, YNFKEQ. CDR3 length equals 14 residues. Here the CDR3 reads CASSQDEGAGELFF. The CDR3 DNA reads TGTGCCAGCAGCCAAGACGAAGGCGCCGGGGAGCTGTTTTTT.

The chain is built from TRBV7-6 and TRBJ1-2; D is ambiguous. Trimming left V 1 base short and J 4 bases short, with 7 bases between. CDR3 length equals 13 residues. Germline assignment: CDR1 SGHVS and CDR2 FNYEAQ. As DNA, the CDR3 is TGTGCCAGCAGCTTAGACCGAATCTATGGCTACACCTTC. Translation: CASSLDRIYGYTF.

This CDR3 is CASSFGGRTEAFF. The CDR3 region has the DNA TGTGCCAGCAGCTTTGGGGGGCGGACTGAAGCTTTCTTT. This chain links TRBV7-2 with TRBJ1-1; D is perhaps TRBD1 (6 bases). V gave up 3 bases and J gave up 5 bases, with 10 bases separating them. Germline CDR1 SGHTA, CDR2 FQGNSA. This CDR3 has 13 residues.

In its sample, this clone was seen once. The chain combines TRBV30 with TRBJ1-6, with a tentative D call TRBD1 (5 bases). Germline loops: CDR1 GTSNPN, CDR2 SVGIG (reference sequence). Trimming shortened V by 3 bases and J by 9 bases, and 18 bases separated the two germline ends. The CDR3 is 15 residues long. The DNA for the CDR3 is TGTGCCTGGAGCCTCCACGGAGGGACGGGTTCACCCCTCCACTTT. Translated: CAWSLHGGTGSPLHF.

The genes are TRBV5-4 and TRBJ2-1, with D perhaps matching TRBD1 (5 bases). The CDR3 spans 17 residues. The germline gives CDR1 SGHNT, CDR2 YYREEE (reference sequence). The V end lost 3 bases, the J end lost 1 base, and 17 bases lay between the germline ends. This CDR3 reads CASSSSKTVLSYNEQFF. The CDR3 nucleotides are TGTGCCAGCAGCTCCTCCAAGACAGTACTGTCCTACAATGAGCAGTTCTTC.

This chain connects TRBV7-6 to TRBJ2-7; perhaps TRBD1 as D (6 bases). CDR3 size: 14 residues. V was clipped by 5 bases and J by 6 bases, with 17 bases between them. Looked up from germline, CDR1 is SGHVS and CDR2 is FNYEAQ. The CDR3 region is CASSRSTGLVEQYF. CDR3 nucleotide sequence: TGTGCCAGCAGCCGGTCGACAGGTCTTGTCGAGCAGTACTTC.

Here the CDR3 reads CASSKAEGF. CDR3 in DNA: TGTGCCAGCAGCAAAGCGGAAGGCTTT. The chain recombines TRBV21-1 with TRBJ1-6. TRBV21-1 is designated a pseudogene. The length of the CDR3 is 9 residues.

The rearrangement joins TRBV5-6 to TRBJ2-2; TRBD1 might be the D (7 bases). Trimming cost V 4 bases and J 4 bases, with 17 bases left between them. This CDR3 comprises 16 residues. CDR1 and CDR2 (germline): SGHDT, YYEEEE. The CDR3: CASSGGGAGVTGELFF. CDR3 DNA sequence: TGTGCCAGCAGCGGAGGGGGCGCCGGAGTCACCGGGGAGCTGTTTTTT.

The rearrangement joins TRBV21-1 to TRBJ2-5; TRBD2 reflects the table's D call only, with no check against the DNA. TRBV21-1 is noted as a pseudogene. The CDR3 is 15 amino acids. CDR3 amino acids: CASSKVGTPQETQYF. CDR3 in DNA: TGTGCCAGCAGCAAAGTCGGGACTCCTCAAGAGACCCAGTACTTC.

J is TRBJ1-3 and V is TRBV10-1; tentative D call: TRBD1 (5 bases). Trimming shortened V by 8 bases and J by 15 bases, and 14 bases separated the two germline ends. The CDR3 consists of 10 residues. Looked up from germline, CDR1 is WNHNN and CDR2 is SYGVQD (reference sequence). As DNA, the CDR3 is TGCGCCAGCCCAGAGGGGAAACCATATTTT. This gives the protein CASPEGKPYF.

The CDR3 loop reads CASSIDPGTPGGYTF. CDR3 nucleotides: TGTGCCAGTAGTATAGATCCAGGAACTCCTGGGGGCTACACCTTC. The rearrangement joins TRBV19 to TRBJ1-2; no clear D. The CDR3 spans 15 residues. With 0 bases removed from V and 8 bases from J, the gap between germline ends came to 16 bases. CDR1 and CDR2 from the germline V gene are LNHDA and SQIVND (reference sequence). Full variable domain (missing parts from reference TRBV19 and TRBJ1-2): DGGITQSPKYLFRKEGQNVTLSCEQNLNHDAMYWYRQDPGQGLRLIYYSQIVNDFQKGDIAEGYSVSREKKESFPLTVTSAQKNPTAFYLCASSIDPGTPGGYTFGSGTRLTVV.

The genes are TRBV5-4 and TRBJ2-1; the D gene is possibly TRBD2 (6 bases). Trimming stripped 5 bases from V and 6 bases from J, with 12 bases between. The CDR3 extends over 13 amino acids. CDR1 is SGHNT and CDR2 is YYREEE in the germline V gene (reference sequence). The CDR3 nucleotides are TGTGCCAGCAGTCTGGCGGGGACCAATGAGCAGTTCTTC. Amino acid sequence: CASSLAGTNEQFF. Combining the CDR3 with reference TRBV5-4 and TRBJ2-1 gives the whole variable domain ETGVTQSPTHLIKTRGQQVTLRCSSQSGHNTVSWYQQALGQGPQFIFQYYREEENGRGNFPPRFSGLQFPNYSSELNVNALELDDSALYLCASSLAGTNEQFFGPGTRLTVL.

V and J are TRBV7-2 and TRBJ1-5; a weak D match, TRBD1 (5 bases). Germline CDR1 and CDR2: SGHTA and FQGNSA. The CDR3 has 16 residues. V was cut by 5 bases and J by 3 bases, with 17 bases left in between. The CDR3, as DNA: TGTGCCAGCAGCATTGGGGCGGGACGGCTCAATCAGCCCCAGCATTTT. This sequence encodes CASSIGAGRLNQPQHF.

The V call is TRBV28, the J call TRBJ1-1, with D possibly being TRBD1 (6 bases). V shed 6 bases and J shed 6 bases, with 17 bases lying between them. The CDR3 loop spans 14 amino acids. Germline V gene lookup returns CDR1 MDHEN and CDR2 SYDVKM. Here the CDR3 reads CASRFPGAVAEAFF. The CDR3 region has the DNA TGTGCCAGCAGATTTCCGGGGGCGGTGGCTGAAGCTTTCTTT.

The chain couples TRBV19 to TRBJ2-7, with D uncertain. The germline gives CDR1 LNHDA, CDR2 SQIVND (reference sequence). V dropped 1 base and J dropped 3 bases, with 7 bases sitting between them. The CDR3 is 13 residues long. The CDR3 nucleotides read TGTGCCAGTAGTATAGGTAGCTACTACGAGCAGTACTTC. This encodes CASSIGSYYEQYF.

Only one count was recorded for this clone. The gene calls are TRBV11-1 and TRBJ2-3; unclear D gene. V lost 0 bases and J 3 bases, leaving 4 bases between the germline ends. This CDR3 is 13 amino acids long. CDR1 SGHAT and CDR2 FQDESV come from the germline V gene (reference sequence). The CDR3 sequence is CASSLANTDTQYF. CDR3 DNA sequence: TGTGCCAGCAGCTTAGCGAATACAGATACGCAGTATTTT.

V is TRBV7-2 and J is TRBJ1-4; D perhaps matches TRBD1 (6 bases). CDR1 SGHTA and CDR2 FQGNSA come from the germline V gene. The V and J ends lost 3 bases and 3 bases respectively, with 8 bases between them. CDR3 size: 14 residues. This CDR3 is CASSFGGSNEKLFF. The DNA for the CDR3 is TGTGCCAGCAGCTTTGGGGGCTCTAATGAAAAACTGTTTTTT.

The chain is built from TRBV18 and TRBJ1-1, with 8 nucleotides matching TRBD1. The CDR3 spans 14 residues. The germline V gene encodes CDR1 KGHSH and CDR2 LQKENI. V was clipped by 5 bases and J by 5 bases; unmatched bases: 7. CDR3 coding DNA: TGTGCCAGCTCAGCGCAGGGGGCCGGAACTGAAGCTTTCTTT. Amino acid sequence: CASSAQGAGTEAFF. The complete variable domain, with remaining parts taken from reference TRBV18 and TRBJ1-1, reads NAGVMQNPRHLVRRRGQEARLRCSPMKGHSHVYWYRQLPEEGLKFMVYLQKENIIDESGMPKERFSAEFPKEGPSILRIQQVVRGDSAAYFCASSAQGAGTEAFFGQGTRLTVV.

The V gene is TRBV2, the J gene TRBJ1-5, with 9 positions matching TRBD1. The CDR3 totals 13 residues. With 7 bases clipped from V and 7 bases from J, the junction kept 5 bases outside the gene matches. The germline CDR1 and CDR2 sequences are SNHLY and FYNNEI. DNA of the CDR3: TGTGCCAGCATCAGGGACAGGGAACAGCCCCAGCATTTT. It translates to CASIRDREQPQHF.

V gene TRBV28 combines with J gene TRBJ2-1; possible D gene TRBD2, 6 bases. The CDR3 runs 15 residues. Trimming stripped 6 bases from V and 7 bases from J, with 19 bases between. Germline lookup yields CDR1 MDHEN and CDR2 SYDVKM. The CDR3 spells CASRTLPGLKNEQFF. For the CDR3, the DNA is TGTGCCAGCAGAACGCTCCCCGGACTAAAGAATGAGCAGTTCTTC.

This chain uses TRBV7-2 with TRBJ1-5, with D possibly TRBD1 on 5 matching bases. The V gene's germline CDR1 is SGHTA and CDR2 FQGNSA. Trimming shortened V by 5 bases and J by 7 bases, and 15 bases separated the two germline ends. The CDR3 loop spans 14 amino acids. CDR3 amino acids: CASSRRGEGQPQHF. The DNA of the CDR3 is TGTGCCAGCAGCCGAAGGGGAGAAGGACAGCCCCAGCATTTT.